In its sample, the clone carrying this T cell receptor beta chain was seen a few times. The V end was cut by 8 bases, the J end by 1 base, with 5 bases between. This CDR3 region has 11 residues. The germline CDR1 and CDR2 sequences are MDHEN and SYDVKM. These data come from a study of cytotoxic CD8 clonotypes in ibrutinib-treated CLL. The repertoire was sequenced with immunoSEQ multiplex PCR; TCRdb's copy has only in-frame clones and lacks some. The sample yields more than 25,000 clones, approximately 68% seen once. The V gene is TRBV28, the J gene TRBJ1-2; no clear D. The specimen was PBMCs, collected after 24 months of ibrutinib treatment. This TCR derives from a human donor with chronic lymphocytic leukemia. The DNA of the CDR3 is TGTGCCAGCGCGGTTAACTATGGCTACACCTTC. It specifies CASAVNYGYTF.